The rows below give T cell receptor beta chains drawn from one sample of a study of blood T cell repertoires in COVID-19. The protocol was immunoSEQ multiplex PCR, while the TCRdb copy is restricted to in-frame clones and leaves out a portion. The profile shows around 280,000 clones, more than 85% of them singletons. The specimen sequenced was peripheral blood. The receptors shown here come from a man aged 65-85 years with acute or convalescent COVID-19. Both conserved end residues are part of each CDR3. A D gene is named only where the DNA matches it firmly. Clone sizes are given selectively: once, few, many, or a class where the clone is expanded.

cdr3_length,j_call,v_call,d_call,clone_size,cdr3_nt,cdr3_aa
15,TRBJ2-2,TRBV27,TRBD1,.,TGTGCCAGCAGTTTACACAGGGGGCTAACCGGGGAGCTGTTTTTT,CASSLHRGLTGELFF
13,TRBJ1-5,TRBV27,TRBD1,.,TGTGCCAGCAGTATTGACAGGGATCAGCCCCAGCATTTT,CASSIDRDQPQHF
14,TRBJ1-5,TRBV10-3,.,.,TGTGCCATCAGTGAGTGGGGTAAACAGGGGCCCCAGCATTTT,CAISEWGKQGPQHF
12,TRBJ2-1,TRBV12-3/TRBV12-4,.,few,TGTGCCAGCAACGCGCGGCTTGGCGAGCAGTTCTTC,CASNARLGEQFF
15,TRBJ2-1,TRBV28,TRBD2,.,TGTGCCAGCAGTCCCCTTAGCGGGAGAAGGGATGAGCAGTTCTTC,CASSPLSGRRDEQFF
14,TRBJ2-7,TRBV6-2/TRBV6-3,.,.,TGTGCCAGCAGTCAACCGCCGGGGGGCGGAGAGCAGTACTTC,CASSQPPGGGEQYF
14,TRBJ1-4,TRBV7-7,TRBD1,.,TGTGCCAGCAGCCAGGGGGGAACTAATGAAAAACTGTTTTTT,CASSQGGTNEKLFF
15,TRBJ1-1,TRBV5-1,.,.,TGCGCCAGCAGCTTGCTACCAGGGATAGGCACTGAAGCTTTCTTT,CASSLLPGIGTEAFF
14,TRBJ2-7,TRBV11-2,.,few,TGTGCCAGCAGCTTCCGGGACAACGTTTCCGAGCAGTACTTC,CASSFRDNVSEQYF
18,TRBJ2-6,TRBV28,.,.,TGTGCCAGCAGTTTATTGATGAGCGATACTGCTGGGGCCAACGTCCTGACTTTC,CASSLLMSDTAGANVLTF
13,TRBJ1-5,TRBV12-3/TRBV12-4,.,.,TGTGCCAGCAGTTTATCAGGCAATCAGCCCCAGCATTTT,CASSLSGNQPQHF
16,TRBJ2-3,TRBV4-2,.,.,TGTGCCAGCAGCCAAGACCCAGCGCTATACACAGATACGCAGTATTTT,CASSQDPALYTDTQYF
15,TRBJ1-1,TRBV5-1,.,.,TGCGCCAGCAGCCCCGACGGACAGCAGAACACTGAAGCTTTCTTT,CASSPDGQQNTEAFF
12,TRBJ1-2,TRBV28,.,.,TGTGCCAGCACGGACAGATACTATGGCTACACCTTC,CASTDRYYGYTF
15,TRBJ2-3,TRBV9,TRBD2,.,TGTGCCAGCAGCGGACGACTAGCGGGAACAGATACGCAGTATTTT,CASSGRLAGTDTQYF
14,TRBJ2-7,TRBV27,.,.,TGTGCCAGCTCCACCGGGGGGCGGACCTACGAGCAGTACTTC,CASSTGGRTYEQYF
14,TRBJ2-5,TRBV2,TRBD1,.,TGTGCCAGCAGCCCACAGGGGTTGCAAGAGACCCAGTACTTC,CASSPQGLQETQYF
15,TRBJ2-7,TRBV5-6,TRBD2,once,TGTGCCAGCAGCCCGAGGACTAGGGGTCGCTACGAGCAGTACTTC,CASSPRTRGRYEQYF
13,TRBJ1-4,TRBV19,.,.,TGTGCCAGCCGAGGACGGACTGATGAAAAACTGTTTTTT,CASRGRTDEKLFF
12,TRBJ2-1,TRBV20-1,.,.,TGCAGTGCTAGTCGCACTTACAATGAGCAGTTCTTC,CSASRTYNEQFF
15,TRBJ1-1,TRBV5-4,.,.,TGTGCCAGCAGATTGAGAGGGGGGGGGAACACTGAAGCTTTCTTT,CASRLRGGGNTEAFF
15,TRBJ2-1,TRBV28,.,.,TGTGCCAGCAGTTCCTACAGGCAATCTTACAATGAGCAGTTCTTC,CASSSYRQSYNEQFF